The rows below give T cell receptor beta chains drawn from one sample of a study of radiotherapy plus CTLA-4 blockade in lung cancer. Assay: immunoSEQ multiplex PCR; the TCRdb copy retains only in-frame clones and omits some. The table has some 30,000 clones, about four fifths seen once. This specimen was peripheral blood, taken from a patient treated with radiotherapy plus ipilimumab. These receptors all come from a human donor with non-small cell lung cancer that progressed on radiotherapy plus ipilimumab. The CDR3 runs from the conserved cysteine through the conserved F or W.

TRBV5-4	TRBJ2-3	CASSYQTSTDTQYF
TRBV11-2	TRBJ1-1	CASSLNRAVNTEAFF
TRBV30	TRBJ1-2	CAWTDSYGYTF
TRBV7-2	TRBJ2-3	CASTLNPTGGGDTQYF
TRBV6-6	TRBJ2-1	CASRSLGEQFF
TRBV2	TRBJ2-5	CAGGTGGPGETQYF
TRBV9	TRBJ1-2	CASSVAPSAGTGYSNYGYTF
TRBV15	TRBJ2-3	CATSTDQGGFTDTQYF
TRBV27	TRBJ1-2	CASSRRGPGAGYTF
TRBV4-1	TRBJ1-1	CASSLAPQGGTEAFF
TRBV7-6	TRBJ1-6	CASSRGGSSPLHF
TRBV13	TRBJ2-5	CASREEGSPKTQYF
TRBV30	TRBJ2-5	CAWGAGRHSGETQYF
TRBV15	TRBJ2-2	CATSRRTGSGELFF
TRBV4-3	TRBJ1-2	CASSQDKLLSDGYTF
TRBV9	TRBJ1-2	CASSGATGGFYGYTF
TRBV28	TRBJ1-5	CASSLALHSNQPQHF
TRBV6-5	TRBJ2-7	CASRGDSFYEQYF
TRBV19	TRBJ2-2	CASSIASGELFF